The 3 T cell receptor beta chains listed next were all sequenced from one sample in a study of regulatory T cells in long-lasting Graves disease. Arm-PCR of CDR3 regions and iRepertoire HTBI primers were used to build TCR beta libraries. One entry per CDR3 protein results from TCRdb running MiXCR on the multiplex PCR reads. The profile shows 450,000 to 500,000 distinct CDR3 sequences, 15% to 20% of them singletons. Time point: newly diagnosed GD, antithyroid drugs for less than 3 months. PBMC-derived RNA was used for the TCR library. These records were also assigned to another study, of T cells in Graves' hyperthyroidism and ophthalmopathy.

The sample in question was peripheral blood mononuclear cells (PBMCs), obtained at new diagnosis, from a patient treated with antithyroid drugs. Receptors originate from a middle-aged man with Graves disease.

As to this clonotype: This may arise from a read error, as a much more abundant clone is one base away. The chain is built from TRBV12-3 or TRBV12-4 and TRBJ2-1; TRBD2 agrees at 7 bases. This CDR3 is built from 15 residues. The junction had 12 bases not matched to a gene; V was cut back by 7 bases and J by 6 bases. CDR3 DNA sequence: TGTGCCAGCAATTTCGGGGAGGGAGGCTCCAATGAGCAGTTCTTC. Translating it yields CASNFGEGGSNEQFF.

This chain links TRBV19 with TRBJ1-1, with a weak D call TRBD1 (5 bases). The CDR3 has 15 amino acids. Between the trimmed V and J ends, which lost 6 bases and 0 bases, there was a span of 14 bases. Germline V gene data show CDR1 as LNHDA and CDR2 as SQIVND (reference sequence). The CDR3: CASRPNDRLNTEAFF. The DNA of the CDR3 is TGTGCCAGTAGACCAAACGACAGATTGAACACTGAAGCTTTCTTT.

This clonotype was counted many times. The rearrangement links TRBV27 to TRBJ1-2, with D hard to call. The germline V gene encodes CDR1 MNHEY and CDR2 SMNVEV (reference sequence). V dropped 8 bases and J dropped 0 bases, with 7 bases sitting between them. The CDR3 runs 12 residues. This chain's CDR3 is CASGSANYGYTF. The CDR3 DNA sequence: TGTGCCAGCGGTTCAGCTAACTATGGCTACACCTTC.